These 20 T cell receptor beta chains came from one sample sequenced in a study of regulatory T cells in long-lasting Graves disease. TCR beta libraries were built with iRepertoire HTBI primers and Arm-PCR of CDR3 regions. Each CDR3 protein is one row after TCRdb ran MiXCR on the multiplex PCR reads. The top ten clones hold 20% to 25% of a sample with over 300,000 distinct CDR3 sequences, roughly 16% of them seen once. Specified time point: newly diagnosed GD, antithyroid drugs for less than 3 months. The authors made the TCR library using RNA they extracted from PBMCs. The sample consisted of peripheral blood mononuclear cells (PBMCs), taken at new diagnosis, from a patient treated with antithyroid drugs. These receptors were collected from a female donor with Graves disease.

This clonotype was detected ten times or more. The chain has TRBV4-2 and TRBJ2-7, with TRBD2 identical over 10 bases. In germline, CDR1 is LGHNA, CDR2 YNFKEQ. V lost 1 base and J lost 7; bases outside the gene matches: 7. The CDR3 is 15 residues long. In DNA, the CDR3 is TGTGCCAGCAGCCAAGTTGGAACTAGCGGGAAAGAGCAGTACTTC. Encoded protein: CASSQVGTSGKEQYF.

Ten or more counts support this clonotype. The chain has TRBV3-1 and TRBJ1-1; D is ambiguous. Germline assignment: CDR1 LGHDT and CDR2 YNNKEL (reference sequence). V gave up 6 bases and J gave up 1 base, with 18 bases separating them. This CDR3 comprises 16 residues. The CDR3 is CASRKRESQTNTEAFF. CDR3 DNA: TGTGCCAGCAGGAAAAGAGAATCCCAAACGAACACTGAAGCTTTCTTT.

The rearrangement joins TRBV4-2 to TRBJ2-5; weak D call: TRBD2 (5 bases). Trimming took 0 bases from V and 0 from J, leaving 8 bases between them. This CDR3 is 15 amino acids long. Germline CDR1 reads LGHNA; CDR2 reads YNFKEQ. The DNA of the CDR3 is TGTGCCAGCAGCCAAGAGGCCGGGGACCAAGAGACCCAGTACTTC. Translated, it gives CASSQEAGDQETQYF.

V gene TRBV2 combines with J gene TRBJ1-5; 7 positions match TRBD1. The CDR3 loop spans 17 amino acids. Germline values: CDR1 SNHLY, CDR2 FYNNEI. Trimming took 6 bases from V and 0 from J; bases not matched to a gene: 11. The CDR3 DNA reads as TGTGCCAGCAGCGACCCGGGACAGTCCTATAGCAATCAGCCCCAGCATTTT. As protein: CASSDPGQSYSNQPQHF.

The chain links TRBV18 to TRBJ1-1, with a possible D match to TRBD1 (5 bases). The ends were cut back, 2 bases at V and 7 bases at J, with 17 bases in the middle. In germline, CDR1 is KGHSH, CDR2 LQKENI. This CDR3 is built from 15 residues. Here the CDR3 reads CASSPKDSLGGEAFF. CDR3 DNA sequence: TGTGCCAGCTCACCAAAAGACAGCCTGGGCGGTGAAGCTTTCTTT.

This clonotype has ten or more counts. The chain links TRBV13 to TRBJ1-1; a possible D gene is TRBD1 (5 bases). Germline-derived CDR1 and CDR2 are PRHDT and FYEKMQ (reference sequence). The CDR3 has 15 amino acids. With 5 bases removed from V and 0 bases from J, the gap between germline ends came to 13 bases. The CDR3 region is CASSVEGHMNTEAFF. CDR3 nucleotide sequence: TGTGCCAGCAGCGTAGAAGGACACATGAACACTGAAGCTTTCTTT.

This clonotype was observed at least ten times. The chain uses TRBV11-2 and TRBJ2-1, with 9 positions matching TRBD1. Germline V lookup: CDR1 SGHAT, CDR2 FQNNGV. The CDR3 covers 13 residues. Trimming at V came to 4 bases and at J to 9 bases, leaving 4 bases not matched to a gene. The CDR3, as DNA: TGTGCCAGCAGCTCCGGGACAGGGAGTGAGCAGTTCTTC. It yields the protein CASSSGTGSEQFF.

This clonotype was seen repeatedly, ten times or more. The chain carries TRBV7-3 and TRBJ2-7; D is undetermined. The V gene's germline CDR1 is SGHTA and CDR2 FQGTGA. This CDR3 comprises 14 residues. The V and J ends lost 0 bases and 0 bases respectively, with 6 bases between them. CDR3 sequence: CASSLTGLSYEQYF. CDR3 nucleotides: TGTGCCAGCAGCTTAACCGGCCTCTCCTACGAGCAGTACTTC.

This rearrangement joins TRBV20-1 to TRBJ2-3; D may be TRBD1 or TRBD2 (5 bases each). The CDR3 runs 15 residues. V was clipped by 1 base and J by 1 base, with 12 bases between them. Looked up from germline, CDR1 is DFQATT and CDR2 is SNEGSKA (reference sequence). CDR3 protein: CSARAEGWGTDTQYF. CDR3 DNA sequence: TGCAGTGCTAGAGCCGAGGGGTGGGGCACAGATACGCAGTATTTT.

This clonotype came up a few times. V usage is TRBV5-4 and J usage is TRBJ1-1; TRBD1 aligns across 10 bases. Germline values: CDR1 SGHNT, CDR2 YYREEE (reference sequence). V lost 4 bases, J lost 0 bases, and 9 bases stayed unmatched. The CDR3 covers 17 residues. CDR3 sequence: CASSPGVGTGVNTEAFF. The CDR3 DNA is TGTGCCAGCAGCCCGGGCGTTGGGACAGGGGTGAACACTGAAGCTTTCTTT.

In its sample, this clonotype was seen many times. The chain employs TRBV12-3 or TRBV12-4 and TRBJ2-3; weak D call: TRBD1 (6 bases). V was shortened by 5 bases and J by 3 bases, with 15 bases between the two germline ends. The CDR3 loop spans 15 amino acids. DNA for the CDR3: TGTGCCAGCAGTGACAGGACACCAAATACAGATACGCAGTATTTT. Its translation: CASSDRTPNTDTQYF.

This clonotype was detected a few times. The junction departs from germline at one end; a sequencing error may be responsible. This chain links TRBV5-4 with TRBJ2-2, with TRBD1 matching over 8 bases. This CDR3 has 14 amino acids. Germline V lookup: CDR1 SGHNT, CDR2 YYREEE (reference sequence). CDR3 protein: CAGSQDRDGGELFF. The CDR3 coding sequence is TGTGCCGGCAGCCAGGACAGGGATGGCGGGGAGCTGTTTTTT.

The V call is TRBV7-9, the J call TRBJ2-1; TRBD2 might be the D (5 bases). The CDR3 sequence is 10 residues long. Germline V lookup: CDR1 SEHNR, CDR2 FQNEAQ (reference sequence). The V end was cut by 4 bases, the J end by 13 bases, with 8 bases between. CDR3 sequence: CASSSGIQFF. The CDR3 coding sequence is TGTGCCAGCAGCTCCGGGATCCAGTTCTTC.

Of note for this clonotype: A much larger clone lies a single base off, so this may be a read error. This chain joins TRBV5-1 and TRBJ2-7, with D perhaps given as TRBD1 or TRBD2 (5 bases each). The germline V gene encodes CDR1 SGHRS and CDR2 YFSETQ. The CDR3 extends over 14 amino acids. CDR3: CASSLVPGPYKQYF. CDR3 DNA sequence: TGCGCCAGCAGCTTGGTACCGGGACCCTACAAGCAGTACTTC.

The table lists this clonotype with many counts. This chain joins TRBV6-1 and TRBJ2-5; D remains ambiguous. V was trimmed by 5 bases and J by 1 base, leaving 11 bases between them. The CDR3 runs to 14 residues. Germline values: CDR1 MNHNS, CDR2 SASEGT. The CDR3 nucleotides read TGTGCCAGCAGTCGAAGTGGTCGCCAAGAGACCCAGTACTTC. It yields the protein CASSRSGRQETQYF.

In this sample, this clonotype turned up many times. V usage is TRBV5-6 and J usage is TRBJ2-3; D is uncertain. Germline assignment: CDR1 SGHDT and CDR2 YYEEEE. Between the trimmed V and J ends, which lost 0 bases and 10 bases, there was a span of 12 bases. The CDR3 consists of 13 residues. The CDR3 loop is CASSLGSLGAQYF. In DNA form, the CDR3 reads TGTGCCAGCAGCTTGGGGTCCCTTGGGGCGCAGTATTTT.

As DNA, the CDR3 is TGTGCCAGCAGCTCGGGGCAGGGAGGTACGCAGTATTTT. Its protein is CASSSGQGGTQYF. V usage is TRBV7-3 and J usage is TRBJ2-3; a weak D match, TRBD2 (6 bases). V lost 4 bases and J lost 8, with 13 bases in between. The V gene's germline CDR1 is SGHTA and CDR2 FQGTGA. This CDR3 is built from 13 residues.

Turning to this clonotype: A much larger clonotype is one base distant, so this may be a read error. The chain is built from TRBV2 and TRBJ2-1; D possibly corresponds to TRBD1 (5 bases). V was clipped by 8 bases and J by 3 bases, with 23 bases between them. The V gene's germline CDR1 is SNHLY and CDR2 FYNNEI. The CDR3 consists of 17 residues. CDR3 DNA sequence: TGTGCCAGCGGCCAGGGAAGACAGTCACCCAACTACAATGAGCAGTTCTTC. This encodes CASGQGRQSPNYNEQFF.

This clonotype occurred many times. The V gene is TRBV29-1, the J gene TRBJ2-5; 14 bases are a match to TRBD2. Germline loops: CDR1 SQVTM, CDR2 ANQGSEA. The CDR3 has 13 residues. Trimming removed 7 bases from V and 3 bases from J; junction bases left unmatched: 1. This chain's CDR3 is CSGGLAGEETQYF. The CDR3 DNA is TGCAGCGGGGGACTAGCGGGAGAAGAGACCCAGTACTTC.

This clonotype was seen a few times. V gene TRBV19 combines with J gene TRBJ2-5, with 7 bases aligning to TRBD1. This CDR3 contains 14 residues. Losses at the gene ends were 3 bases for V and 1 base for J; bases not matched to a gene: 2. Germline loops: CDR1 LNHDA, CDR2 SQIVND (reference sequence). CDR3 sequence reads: CASSIGTAQETQYF. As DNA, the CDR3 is TGTGCCAGTAGTATCGGGACAGCCCAAGAGACCCAGTACTTC.